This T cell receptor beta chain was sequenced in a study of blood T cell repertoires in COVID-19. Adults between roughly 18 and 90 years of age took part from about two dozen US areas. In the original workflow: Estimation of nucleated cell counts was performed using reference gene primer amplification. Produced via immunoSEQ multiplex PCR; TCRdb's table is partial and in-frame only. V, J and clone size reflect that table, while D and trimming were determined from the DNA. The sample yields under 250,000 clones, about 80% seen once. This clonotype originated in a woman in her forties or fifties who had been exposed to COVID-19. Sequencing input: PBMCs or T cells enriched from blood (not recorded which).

The CDR3 DNA sequence: TGTGCCAGCAGATGGACAGGGTATTCCTACGAGCAGTACTTC. This encodes CASRWTGYSYEQYF. The chain links TRBV27 to TRBJ2-7, with 8 bases aligning to TRBD1. The CDR3 length is 14 residues. Germline assignment: CDR1 MNHEY and CDR2 SMNVEV (reference sequence). V lost 6 bases to trimming and J lost 1 base; unmatched junction nucleotides: 5.